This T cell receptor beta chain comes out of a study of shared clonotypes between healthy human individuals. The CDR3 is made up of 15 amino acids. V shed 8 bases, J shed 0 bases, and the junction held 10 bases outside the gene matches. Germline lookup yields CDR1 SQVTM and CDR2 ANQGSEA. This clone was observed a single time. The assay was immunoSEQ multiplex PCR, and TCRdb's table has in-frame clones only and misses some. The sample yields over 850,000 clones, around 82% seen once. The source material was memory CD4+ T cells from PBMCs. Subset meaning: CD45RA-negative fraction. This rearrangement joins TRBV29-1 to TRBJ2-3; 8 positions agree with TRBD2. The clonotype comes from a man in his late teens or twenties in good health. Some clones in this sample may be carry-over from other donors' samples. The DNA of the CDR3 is TGCAGCCTCGTACCCGCGGGAGGCAGCACAGATACGCAGTATTTT. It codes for CSLVPAGGSTDTQYF.